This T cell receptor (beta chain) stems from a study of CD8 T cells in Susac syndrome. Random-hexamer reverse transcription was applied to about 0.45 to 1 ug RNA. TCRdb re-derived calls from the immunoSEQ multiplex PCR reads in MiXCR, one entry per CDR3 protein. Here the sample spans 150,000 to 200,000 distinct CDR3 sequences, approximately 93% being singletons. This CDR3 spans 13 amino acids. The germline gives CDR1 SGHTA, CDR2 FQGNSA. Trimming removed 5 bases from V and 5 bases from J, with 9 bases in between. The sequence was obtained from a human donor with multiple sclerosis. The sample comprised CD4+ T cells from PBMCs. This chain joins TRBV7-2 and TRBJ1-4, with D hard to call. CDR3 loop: CASSPPENEKLFF. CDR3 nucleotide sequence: TGTGCCAGCAGCCCCCCAGAGAATGAAAAACTGTTTTTT.